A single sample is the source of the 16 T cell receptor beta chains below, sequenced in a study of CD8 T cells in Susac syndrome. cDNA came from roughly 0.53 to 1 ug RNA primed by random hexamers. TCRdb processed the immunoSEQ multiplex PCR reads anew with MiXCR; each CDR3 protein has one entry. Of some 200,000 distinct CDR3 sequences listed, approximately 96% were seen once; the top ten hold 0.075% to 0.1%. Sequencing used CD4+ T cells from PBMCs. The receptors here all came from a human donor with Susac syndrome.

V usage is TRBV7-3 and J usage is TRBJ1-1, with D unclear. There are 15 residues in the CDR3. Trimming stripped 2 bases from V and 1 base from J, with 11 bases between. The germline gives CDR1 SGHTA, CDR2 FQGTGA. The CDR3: CASSLLRVGNTEAFF. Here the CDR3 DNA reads TGTGCCAGCAGCTTATTGAGGGTGGGGAACACTGAAGCTTTCTTT.

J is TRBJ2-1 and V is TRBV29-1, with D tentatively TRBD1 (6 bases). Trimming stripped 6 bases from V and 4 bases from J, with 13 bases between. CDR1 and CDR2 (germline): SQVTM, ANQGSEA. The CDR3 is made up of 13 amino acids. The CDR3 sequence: CSVRGQGYNEQFF. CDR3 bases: TGCAGCGTGAGGGGCCAGGGGTACAATGAGCAGTTCTTC.

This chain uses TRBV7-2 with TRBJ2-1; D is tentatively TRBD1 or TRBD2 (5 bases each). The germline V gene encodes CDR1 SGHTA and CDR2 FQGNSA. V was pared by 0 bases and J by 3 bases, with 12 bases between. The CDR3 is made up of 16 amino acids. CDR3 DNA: TGTGCCAGCAGCTTAGCAAGCCAGGGAGACTACAATGAGCAGTTCTTC. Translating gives CASSLASQGDYNEQFF.

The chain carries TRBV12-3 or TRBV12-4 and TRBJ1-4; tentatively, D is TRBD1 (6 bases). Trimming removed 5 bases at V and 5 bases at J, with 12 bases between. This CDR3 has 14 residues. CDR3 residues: CASSEPGENEKLFF. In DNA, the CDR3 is TGTGCCAGCAGTGAACCAGGGGAGAATGAAAAACTGTTTTTT.

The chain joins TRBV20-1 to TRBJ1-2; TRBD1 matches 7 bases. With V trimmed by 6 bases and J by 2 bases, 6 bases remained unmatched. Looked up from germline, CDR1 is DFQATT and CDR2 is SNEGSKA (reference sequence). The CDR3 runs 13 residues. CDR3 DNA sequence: TGCAGTGCCGCAGGGGGGCCGAACTATGGCTACACCTTC. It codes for CSAAGGPNYGYTF.

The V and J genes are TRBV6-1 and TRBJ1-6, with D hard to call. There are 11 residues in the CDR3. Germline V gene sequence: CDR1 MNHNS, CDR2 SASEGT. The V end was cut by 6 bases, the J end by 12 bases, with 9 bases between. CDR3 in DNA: TGTGCCAGCAGAGACAACCAACCCCTCCACTTT. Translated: CASRDNQPLHF.

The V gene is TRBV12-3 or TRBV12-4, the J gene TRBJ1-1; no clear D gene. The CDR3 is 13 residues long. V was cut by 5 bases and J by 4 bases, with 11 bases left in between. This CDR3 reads CASSRNEGTEAFF. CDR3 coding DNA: TGTGCCAGCAGTCGAAACGAAGGCACTGAAGCTTTCTTT.

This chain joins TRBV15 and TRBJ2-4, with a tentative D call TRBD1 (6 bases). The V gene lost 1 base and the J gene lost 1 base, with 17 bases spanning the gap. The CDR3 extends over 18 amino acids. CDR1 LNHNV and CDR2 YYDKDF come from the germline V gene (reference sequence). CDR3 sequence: CATSRAGERGWAKNIQYF. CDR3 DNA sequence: TGTGCCACCAGCAGAGCAGGGGAGCGTGGCTGGGCCAAAAACATTCAGTACTTC.

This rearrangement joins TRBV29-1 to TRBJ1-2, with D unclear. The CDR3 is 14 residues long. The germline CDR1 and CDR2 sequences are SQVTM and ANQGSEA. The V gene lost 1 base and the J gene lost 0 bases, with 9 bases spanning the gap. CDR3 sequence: CSVEVAAPNYGYTF. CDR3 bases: TGCAGCGTTGAAGTAGCAGCCCCTAACTATGGCTACACCTTC.

This CDR3 reads CASSLDRASGYTF. The CDR3 DNA reads TGTGCCAGCAGTCTGGACAGGGCCAGTGGCTACACCTTC. The V gene is TRBV6-4, the J gene TRBJ1-2; 8 bases map to TRBD1. CDR1 is MRHNA, CDR2 SNTAGT, per germline. Trimming took 5 bases from V and 7 from J; bases not matched to a gene: 6. The CDR3 length is 13 residues.

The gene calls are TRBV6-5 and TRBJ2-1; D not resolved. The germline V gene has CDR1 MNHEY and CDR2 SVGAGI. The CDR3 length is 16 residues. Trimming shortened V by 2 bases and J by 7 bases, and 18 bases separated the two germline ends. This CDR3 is CASSYLISPLENEQFF. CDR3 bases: TGTGCCAGCAGTTACCTCATCAGCCCTCTAGAGAATGAGCAGTTCTTC.

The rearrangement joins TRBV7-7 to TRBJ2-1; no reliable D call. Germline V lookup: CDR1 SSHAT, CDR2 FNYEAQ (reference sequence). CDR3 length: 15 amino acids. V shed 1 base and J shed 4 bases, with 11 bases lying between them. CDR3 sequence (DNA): TGTGCCAGCAGCTTAGATCAATCAGAGTACAATGAGCAGTTCTTC. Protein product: CASSLDQSEYNEQFF.

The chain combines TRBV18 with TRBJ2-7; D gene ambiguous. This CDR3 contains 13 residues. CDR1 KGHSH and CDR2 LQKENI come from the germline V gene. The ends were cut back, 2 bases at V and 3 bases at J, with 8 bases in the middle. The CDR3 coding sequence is TGTGCCAGCTCACCATTTGATCGCTACGAGCAGTACTTC. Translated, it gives CASSPFDRYEQYF.

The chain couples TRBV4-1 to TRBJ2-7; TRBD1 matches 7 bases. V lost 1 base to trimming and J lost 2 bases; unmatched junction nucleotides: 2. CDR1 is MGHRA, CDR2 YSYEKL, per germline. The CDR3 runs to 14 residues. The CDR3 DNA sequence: TGCGCCAGCAGCCAAGTGGACAGGACCTACGAGCAGTACTTC. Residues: CASSQVDRTYEQYF.

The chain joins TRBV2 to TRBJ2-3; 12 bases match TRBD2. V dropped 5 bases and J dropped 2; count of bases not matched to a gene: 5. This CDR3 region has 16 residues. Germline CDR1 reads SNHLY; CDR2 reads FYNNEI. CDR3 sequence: CASSLAGGQITDTQYF. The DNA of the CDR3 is TGTGCCAGCAGTCTAGCGGGGGGGCAAATCACAGATACGCAGTATTTT.

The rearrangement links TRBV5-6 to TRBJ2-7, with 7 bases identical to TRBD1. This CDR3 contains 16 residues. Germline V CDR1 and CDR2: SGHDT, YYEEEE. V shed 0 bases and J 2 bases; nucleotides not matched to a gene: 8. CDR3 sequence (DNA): TGTGCCAGCAGCTTGGTCCCATCGACAGGGACCTACGAGCAGTACTTC. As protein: CASSLVPSTGTYEQYF.